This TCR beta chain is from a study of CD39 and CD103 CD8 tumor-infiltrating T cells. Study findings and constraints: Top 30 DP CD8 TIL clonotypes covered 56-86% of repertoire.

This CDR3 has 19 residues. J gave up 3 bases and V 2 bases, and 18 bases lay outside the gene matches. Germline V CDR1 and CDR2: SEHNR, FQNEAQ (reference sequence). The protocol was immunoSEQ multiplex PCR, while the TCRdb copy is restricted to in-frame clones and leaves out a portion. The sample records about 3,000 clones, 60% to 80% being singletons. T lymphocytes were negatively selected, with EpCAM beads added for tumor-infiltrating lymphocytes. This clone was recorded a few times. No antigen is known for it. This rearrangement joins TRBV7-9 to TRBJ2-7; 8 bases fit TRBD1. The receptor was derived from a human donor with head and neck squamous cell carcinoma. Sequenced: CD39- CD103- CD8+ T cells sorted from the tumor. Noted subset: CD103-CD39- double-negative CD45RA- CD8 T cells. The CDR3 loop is CASSLLGQGATKDYYEQYF. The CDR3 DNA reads TGTGCCAGCAGCTTATTAGGGCAGGGGGCCACGAAGGATTACTACGAGCAGTACTTC.